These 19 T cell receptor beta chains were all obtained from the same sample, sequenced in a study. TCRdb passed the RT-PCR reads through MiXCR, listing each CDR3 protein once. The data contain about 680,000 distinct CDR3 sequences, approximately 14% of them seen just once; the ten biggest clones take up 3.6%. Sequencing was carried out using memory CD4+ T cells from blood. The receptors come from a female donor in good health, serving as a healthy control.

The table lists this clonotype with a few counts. Written as DNA, the CDR3 is TGCAGTGCCAGGGTGGGGTCCACTAACTATGGCTACACCTTC. This encodes CSARVGSTNYGYTF. The gene calls are TRBV20-1 and TRBJ1-2; D might be TRBD1 (5 bases). Germline V gives CDR1 DFQATT, CDR2 SNEGSKA (reference sequence). The CDR3 runs 14 residues. V was cut by 6 bases and J by 0 bases, with 14 bases left in between.

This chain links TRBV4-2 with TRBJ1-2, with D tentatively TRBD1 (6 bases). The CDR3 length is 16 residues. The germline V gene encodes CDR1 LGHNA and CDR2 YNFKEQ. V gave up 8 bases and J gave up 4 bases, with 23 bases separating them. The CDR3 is CASQSRGRRDTYGYTF. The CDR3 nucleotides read TGTGCCAGCCAAAGCCGAGGAAGACGGGACACCTATGGCTACACCTTC.

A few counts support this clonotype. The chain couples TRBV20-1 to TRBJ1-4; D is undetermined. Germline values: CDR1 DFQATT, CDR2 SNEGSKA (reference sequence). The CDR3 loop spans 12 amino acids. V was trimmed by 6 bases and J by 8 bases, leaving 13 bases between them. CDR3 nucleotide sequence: TGCAGTGCCGTAGGACGGGCCGAAAAACTGTTTTTT. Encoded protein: CSAVGRAEKLFF.

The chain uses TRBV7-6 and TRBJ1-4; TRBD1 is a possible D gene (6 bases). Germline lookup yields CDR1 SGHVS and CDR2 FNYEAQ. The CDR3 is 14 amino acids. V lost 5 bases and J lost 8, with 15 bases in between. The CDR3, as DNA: TGTGCCAGCAGCCCCGGGGGCGTAGGGGAAAAACTGTTTTTT. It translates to CASSPGGVGEKLFF.

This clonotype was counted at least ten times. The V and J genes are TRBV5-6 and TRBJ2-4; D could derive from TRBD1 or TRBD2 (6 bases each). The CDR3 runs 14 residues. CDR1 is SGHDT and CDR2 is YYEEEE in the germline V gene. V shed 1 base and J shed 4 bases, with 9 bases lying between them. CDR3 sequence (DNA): TGTGCCAGCAGCTTGAGGGGGGAGAAAAACATTCAGTACTTC. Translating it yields CASSLRGEKNIQYF.

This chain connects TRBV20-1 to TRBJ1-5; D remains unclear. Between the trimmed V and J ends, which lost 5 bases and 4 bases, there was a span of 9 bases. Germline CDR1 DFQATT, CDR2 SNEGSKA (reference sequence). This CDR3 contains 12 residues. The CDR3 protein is CSASHPNQPQHF. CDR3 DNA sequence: TGCAGTGCTTCACACCCAAATCAGCCCCAGCATTTT.

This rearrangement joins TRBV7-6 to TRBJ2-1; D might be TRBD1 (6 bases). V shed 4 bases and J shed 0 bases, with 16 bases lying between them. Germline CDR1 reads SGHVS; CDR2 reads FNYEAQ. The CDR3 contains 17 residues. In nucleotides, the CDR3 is TGTGCCAGCAGCTCCGGACAGTACAGTCCCTCCTACAATGAGCAGTTCTTC. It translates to CASSSGQYSPSYNEQFF.

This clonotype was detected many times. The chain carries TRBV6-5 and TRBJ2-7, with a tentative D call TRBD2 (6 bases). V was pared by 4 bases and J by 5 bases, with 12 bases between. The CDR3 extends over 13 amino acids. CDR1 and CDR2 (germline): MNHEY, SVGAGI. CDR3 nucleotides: TGTGCCAGCAGTTTCACCGGAGGGGACGAGCAGTACTTC. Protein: CASSFTGGDEQYF.

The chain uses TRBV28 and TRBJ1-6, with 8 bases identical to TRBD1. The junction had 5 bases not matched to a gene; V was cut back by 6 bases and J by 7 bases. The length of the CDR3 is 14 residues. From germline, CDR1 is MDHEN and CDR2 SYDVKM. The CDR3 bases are TGTGCCAGCAGCCAGGGGGCTGGGAATTCACCCCTCCACTTT. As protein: CASSQGAGNSPLHF.

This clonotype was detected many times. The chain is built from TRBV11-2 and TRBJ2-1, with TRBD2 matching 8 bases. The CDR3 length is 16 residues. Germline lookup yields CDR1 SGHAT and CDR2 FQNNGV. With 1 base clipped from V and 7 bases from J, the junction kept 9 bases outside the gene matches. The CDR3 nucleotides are TGTGCCAGCAGCTTAGCCGGCGGGAGGACGGGAAATGAGCAGTTCTTC. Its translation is CASSLAGGRTGNEQFF.

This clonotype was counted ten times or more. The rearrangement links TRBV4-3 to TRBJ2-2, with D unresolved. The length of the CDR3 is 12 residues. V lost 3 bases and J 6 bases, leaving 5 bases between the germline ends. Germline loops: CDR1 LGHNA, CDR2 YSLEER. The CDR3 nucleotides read TGCGCCAGCAGCCACCCGGCCGGGGAGCTGTTTTTT. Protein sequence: CASSHPAGELFF.

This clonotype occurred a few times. The CDR3 coding sequence is TGTGCCAGCAGTTTAGGGGATTCTAGTCAGCCCCAGCATTTT. Translating it yields CASSLGDSSQPQHF. V and J are TRBV12-3 or TRBV12-4 and TRBJ1-5; the D is unclear. With 1 base removed from V and 6 bases from J, the gap between germline ends came to 10 bases. The CDR3 runs to 14 residues.

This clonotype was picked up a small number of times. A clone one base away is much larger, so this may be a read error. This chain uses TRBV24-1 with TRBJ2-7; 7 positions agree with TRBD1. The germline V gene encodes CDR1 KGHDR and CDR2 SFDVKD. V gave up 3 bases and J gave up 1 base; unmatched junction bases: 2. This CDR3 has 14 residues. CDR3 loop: CATSDPTGSYEQYF. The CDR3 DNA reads TGTGCCACCAGTGATCCGACAGGGTCCTACGAGCAGTACTTC.

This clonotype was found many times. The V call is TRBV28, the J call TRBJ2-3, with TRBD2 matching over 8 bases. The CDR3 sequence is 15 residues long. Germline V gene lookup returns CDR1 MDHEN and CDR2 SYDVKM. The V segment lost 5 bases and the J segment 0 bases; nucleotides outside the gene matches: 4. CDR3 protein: CASSPGGASTDTQYF. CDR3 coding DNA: TGTGCCAGCAGTCCCGGGGGGGCTAGCACAGATACGCAGTATTTT. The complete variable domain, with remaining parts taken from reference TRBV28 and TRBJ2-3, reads DVKVTQSSRYLVKRTGEKVFLECVQDMDHENMFWYRQDPGLGLRLIYFSYDVKMKEKGDIPEGYSVSREKKERFSLILESASTNQTSMYLCASSPGGASTDTQYFGPGTRLTVL.

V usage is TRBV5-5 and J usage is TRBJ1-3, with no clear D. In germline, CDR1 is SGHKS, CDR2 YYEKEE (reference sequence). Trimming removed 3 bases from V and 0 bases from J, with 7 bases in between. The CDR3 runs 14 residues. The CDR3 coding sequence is TGTGCCAGCAGCTCCCGGAGCTCTGGAAACACCATATATTTT. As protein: CASSSRSSGNTIYF.

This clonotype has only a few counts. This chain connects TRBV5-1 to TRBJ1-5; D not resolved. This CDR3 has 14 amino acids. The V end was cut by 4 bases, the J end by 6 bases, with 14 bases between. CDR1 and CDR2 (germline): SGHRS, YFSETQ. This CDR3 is CASSLHGAGQPQHF. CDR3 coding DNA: TGCGCCAGCAGCCTCCATGGCGCAGGTCAGCCCCAGCATTTT.

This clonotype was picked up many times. The CDR3 DNA is TGTGCCAGCAGTTACAGGGGCGGTAGCGGTGAGCAGTTCTTC. It translates to CASSYRGGSGEQFF. The chain is built from TRBV7-9 and TRBJ2-1; D is perhaps TRBD1 (7 bases). CDR1 is SEHNR, CDR2 FQNEAQ, per germline (reference sequence). The V gene lost 6 bases and the J gene lost 9 bases, with 18 bases spanning the gap. The CDR3 runs to 14 residues.

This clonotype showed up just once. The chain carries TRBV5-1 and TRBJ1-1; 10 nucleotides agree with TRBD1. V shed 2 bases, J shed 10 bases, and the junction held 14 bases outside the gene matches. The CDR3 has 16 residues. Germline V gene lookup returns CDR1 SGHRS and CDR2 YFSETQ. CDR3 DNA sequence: TGCGCCAGCAGCTTTCTAGCGGGAGACAGGGGGCGCGGAGCTTTCTTT. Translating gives CASSFLAGDRGRGAFF.

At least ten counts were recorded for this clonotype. CDR3: CASSSQLAGVREQFF. CDR3 nucleotide sequence: TGTGCCAGCAGCTCCCAATTAGCGGGAGTCAGGGAGCAGTTCTTC. The chain uses TRBV6-5 and TRBJ2-1, with 9 nucleotides matching TRBD2. Germline V lookup: CDR1 MNHEY, CDR2 SVGAGI. The CDR3 has 15 amino acids. The V gene end was trimmed by 6 bases and the J gene end by 10 bases; junction bases not matched to a gene: 13.